The 29 T cell receptor beta chains below were found in one sample sequenced in a study of regulatory T cells in long-lasting Graves disease. Both iRepertoire HTBI primers and Arm-PCR of CDR3 regions were used to build the TCR beta libraries. TCRdb reprocessed the multiplex PCR reads via MiXCR and lists one record per CDR3 protein. The sample shows some 420,000 distinct CDR3 sequences, about 20% of them seen only once. Time point: persistent/refractory GD, antithyroid drugs over 5 years with positive TRAb. Construction of the TCR library relied on RNA isolated from PBMCs. This specimen was peripheral blood mononuclear cells (PBMCs), taken when the disease was refractory, from a patient treated with antithyroid drugs. These receptors came from a female donor with Graves disease.

The rearrangement links TRBV15 to TRBJ1-2; 9 bases map to TRBD1. This CDR3 contains 15 residues. The V gene's germline CDR1 is LNHNV and CDR2 YYDKDF (reference sequence). The V gene end was trimmed by 6 bases and the J gene end by 5 bases; junction bases not matched to a gene: 10. The CDR3 loop is CATRSSGTGTYGYTF. Written as DNA, the CDR3 is TGTGCCACCAGAAGCTCCGGGACAGGGACGTATGGCTACACCTTC.

The chain carries TRBV7-8 and TRBJ2-3; D uncertain. V lost 4 bases and J lost 2, with 13 bases in between. The length of the CDR3 is 15 residues. Germline CDR1 is SGHVS and CDR2 is FQNEAQ. As DNA, the CDR3 is TGTGCCAGCAGCTATACCATCCAGGACACAGATACGCAGTATTTT. As protein: CASSYTIQDTDTQYF.

This clonotype was counted many times. The chain recombines TRBV2 with TRBJ1-5, with unresolved D. CDR1 and CDR2 (germline): SNHLY, FYNNEI. Trimming removed 7 bases at V and 6 bases at J, with 10 bases between. The CDR3 extends over 12 amino acids. CDR3 sequence (DNA): TGTGCCAGCAATGGAGCGGGTCAGCCCCAGCATTTT. Its protein is CASNGAGQPQHF.

CDR3 amino acids: CATSRDRYYEQYF. The CDR3 DNA sequence: TGTGCCACCTCCCGGGACAGATATTACGAGCAGTACTTC. This chain connects TRBV15 to TRBJ2-7; 7 nucleotides line up with TRBD1. This CDR3 is built from 13 residues. Germline CDR1 and CDR2: LNHNV and YYDKDF (reference sequence). After removal of 8 bases from V and 4 bases from J, the junction contained 8 bases not matched to a gene.

This clonotype occurred many times. The J gene is TRBJ1-1, the V gene TRBV19; D gene ambiguous. Germline V CDR1 and CDR2: LNHDA, SQIVND (reference sequence). Trimming stripped 6 bases from V and 2 bases from J, with 13 bases between. The length of the CDR3 is 14 residues. CDR3 in amino acids: CASRVAFLNTEAFF. In DNA form, the CDR3 reads TGTGCCAGTAGAGTTGCTTTTCTTAACACTGAAGCTTTCTTT. Together with reference TRBV19 and TRBJ1-1, the CDR3 gives the full variable domain: DGGITQSPKYLFRKEGQNVTLSCEQNLNHDAMYWYRQDPGQGLRLIYYSQIVNDFQKGDIAEGYSVSREKKESFPLTVTSAQKNPTAFYLCASRVAFLNTEAFFGQGTRLTVV.

In its sample, this clonotype was seen many times. The chain employs TRBV12-3 or TRBV12-4 and TRBJ2-5; no clear D. CDR3 length: 16 amino acids. With 1 base removed from V and 3 bases from J, the gap between germline ends came to 15 bases. The CDR3 is CASSLGRSASKETQYF. CDR3 coding DNA: TGTGCCAGCAGTTTAGGGCGGAGTGCATCCAAAGAGACCCAGTACTTC.

Concerning this clonotype itself: A much larger clone sits a single nucleotide away, making a read error possible. The genes are TRBV28 and TRBJ2-7; possibly TRBD1 for D (6 bases). The CDR3 contains 14 residues. Trimming pared 6 bases from V and 4 bases from J, leaving 16 bases between. The germline V gene encodes CDR1 MDHEN and CDR2 SYDVKM. The CDR3 nucleotides read TGTGCCAGCAGGCCGGGCAGGGGCCGGTACGAGCAGTACTTC. As protein: CASRPGRGRYEQYF.

This chain connects TRBV20-1 to TRBJ1-4; TRBD1 is a possible D gene (5 bases). CDR1 and CDR2 from the germline V gene are DFQATT and SNEGSKA (reference sequence). V was cut by 0 bases and J by 0 bases, with 8 bases left in between. The CDR3 is 15 amino acids. The DNA for the CDR3 is TGCAGTGCTAGAGATGGGGGGGCAACTAATGAAAAACTGTTTTTT. This gives the protein CSARDGGATNEKLFF.

This clonotype has a handful of counts. The V and J genes are TRBV19 and TRBJ1-4, with D perhaps matching TRBD1 (6 bases). Per germline, CDR1 LNHDA and CDR2 SQIVND (reference sequence). Trimming stripped 7 bases from V and 8 bases from J, with 17 bases between. The CDR3 contains 14 residues. CDR3 bases: TGTGCCAGTAATCCCCTTGACAGGAGCGAAAAACTGTTTTTT. Amino acid sequence: CASNPLDRSEKLFF.

This clonotype has a handful of counts. The genes are TRBV3-1 and TRBJ2-5, with a possible D match to TRBD2 (5 bases). The CDR3 runs 15 residues. V lost 7 bases, J lost 2 bases, and 17 bases lay in between. CDR1 is LGHDT, CDR2 YNNKEL, per germline (reference sequence). The CDR3 nucleotides read TGTGCCAGCACCCCCGGCCGGGATACGCAAGAGACCCAGTACTTC. This gives the protein CASTPGRDTQETQYF.

Here the CDR3 DNA reads TGTGCCAGCATGGCCCGTAGTTATGGCTACACCTTC. Protein: CASMARSYGYTF. The J gene is TRBJ1-2, the V gene TRBV3-1; no definite D call. The germline V gene has CDR1 LGHDT and CDR2 YNNKEL (reference sequence). The germline V and J ends were trimmed by 7 bases and 5 bases, with 11 bases remaining between them. This CDR3 region has 12 residues.

This clonotype was seen at least ten times. The rearrangement links TRBV6-5 to TRBJ1-2; unclear D gene. The CDR3 spans 15 residues. CDR1 is MNHEY, CDR2 SVGAGI, per germline. Trimming took off 2 bases at V and 0 bases at J, with 10 bases between the two ends. The CDR3 spells CASSYSSTPNYGYTF. The CDR3 DNA reads as TGTGCCAGCAGTTACAGCTCTACTCCTAACTATGGCTACACCTTC.

The chain combines TRBV2 with TRBJ2-3; D possibly corresponds to TRBD2 (6 bases). Germline CDR1 reads SNHLY; CDR2 reads FYNNEI. The CDR3 has 15 residues. Deletions cut 3 bases from V and 1 base from J, with 11 bases between. The CDR3 sequence is CASSDGGEGTDTQYF. The DNA for the CDR3 is TGTGCCAGCAGTGACGGGGGAGAGGGCACAGATACGCAGTATTTT.

For this clonotype: The junction departs from the called germline gene at one end, perhaps through a read error. This chain links TRBV7-7 with TRBJ1-1; TRBD1 is a possible D gene (5 bases). The germline CDR1 and CDR2 sequences are SSHAT and FNYEAQ (reference sequence). The CDR3 covers 16 residues. The CDR3 region is CASSHKTRTMNTEAFF. The CDR3 nucleotides read TGTGCTAGCAGCCACAAAACCCGGACAATGAACACTGAAGCTTTCTTT.

This clonotype was found a few times. V gene TRBV6-2 or TRBV6-3 combines with J gene TRBJ1-6; the D is unclear. Trimming cost V 2 bases and J 14 bases, with 16 bases left between them. Germline V gives CDR1 MNHEY, CDR2 SVGEGT. The CDR3 spans 14 residues. CDR3 bases: TGTGCCAGCAGTTACCCGTGGACGGGAGGATCCCTCCACTTT. This gives the protein CASSYPWTGGSLHF.

The table lists this clonotype with many counts. The CDR3 region has the DNA TGTGCCAGCAGCCCCTTCGCGCTCTCGACAAAGAGCTCCTATAATTCACCCCTCCACTTT. This codes for CASSPFALSTKSSYNSPLHF. V is TRBV28 and J is TRBJ1-6; D gene unclear. Germline loops: CDR1 MDHEN, CDR2 SYDVKM. With 6 bases removed from V and 0 bases from J, the gap between germline ends came to 24 bases. The CDR3 spans 20 residues.

This chain connects TRBV4-3 to TRBJ1-4, with D perhaps matching TRBD1 (5 bases). The CDR3 covers 16 residues. Trimming took off 2 bases at V and 4 bases at J, with 14 bases between the two ends. Germline CDR1 LGHNA, CDR2 YSLEER. In DNA, the CDR3 is TGCGCCAGCAGCCAAAATACAGGAGGCCATAATGAAAAACTGTTTTTT. It is translated as CASSQNTGGHNEKLFF.

J is TRBJ1-1 and V is TRBV7-3; 7 bases are a match to TRBD1. Per germline, CDR1 SGHTA and CDR2 FQGTGA. The trim removed 5 bases at V and 8 bases at J, leaving 14 bases unmatched. This CDR3 region has 15 residues. CDR3 amino acids: CASSPQGGGFSEAFF. For the CDR3, the DNA is TGTGCCAGCAGCCCCCAGGGGGGGGGGTTCTCAGAAGCTTTCTTT. The entire variable domain, with the rest obtained from reference TRBV7-3 and TRBJ1-1, is as follows: GAGVSQTPSNKVTEKGKYVELRCDPISGHTALYWYRQSLGQGPEFLIYFQGTGAADDSGLPNDRFFAVRPEGSVSTLKIQRTERGDSAVYLCASSPQGGGFSEAFFGQGTRLTVV.

This clonotype was recorded many times. The chain couples TRBV12-3 or TRBV12-4 to TRBJ1-6, with 10 bases matching TRBD1. The CDR3 covers 14 residues. V was clipped by 8 bases and J by 8 bases; unmatched bases: 6. The CDR3 reads CASRQGQGYSPLHF. The CDR3 DNA sequence: TGTGCCAGCCGGCAGGGACAGGGGTATTCACCCCTCCACTTT.

This clonotype was counted ten times or more. The CDR3 bases are TGTGCCAGTAACGGACAGGGTGAAGAGACCCAGTACTTC. Translating it yields CASNGQGEETQYF. V gene TRBV28 combines with J gene TRBJ2-5; TRBD1 agrees at 8 bases. Germline V lookup: CDR1 MDHEN, CDR2 SYDVKM. There are 13 residues in the CDR3. The J segment lost 3 bases and the V segment lost 9 bases, leaving 6 bases of the junction unmatched. Complete variable domain (other parts from reference TRBV28 and TRBJ2-5): DVKVTQSSRYLVKRTGEKVFLECVQDMDHENMFWYRQDPGLGLRLIYFSYDVKMKEKGDIPEGYSVSREKKERFSLILESASTNQTSMYLCASNGQGEETQYFGPGTRLLVL.

With regard to this clonotype: A much larger clonotype is one base distant, so this may be a read error. The conserved final phenylalanine or tryptophan is absent from the CDR3, which likely points to a read error. J is TRBJ1-2 and V is TRBV11-3; D remains unclear. Trimming pared 0 bases from V and 8 bases from J, leaving 4 bases between. CDR3 length: 11 residues. Looked up from germline, CDR1 is SGHNT and CDR2 is YENEEA. CDR3 bases: TGTGCCAGCAGCTTAGACGGAGGCTACACCCTC. It codes for CASSLDGGYTL.

The chain is built from TRBV29-1 and TRBJ2-1, with unresolved D. CDR1 SQVTM and CDR2 ANQGSEA come from the germline V gene. The CDR3 has 11 amino acids. V was shortened by 5 bases and J by 9 bases, with 11 bases between the two germline ends. CDR3 nucleotide sequence: TGCAGCGTTATTACGAGAGGTGAGCAGTTCTTC. Protein product: CSVITRGEQFF.

V usage is TRBV19 and J usage is TRBJ1-1; the match to TRBD1 covers 11 bases. Germline CDR1 is LNHDA and CDR2 is SQIVND (reference sequence). Losses at the gene ends were 4 bases for V and 3 bases for J; bases not matched to a gene: 1. The CDR3 is 14 residues long. The CDR3 sequence is CASSKGQGDTEAFF. CDR3 DNA: TGTGCCAGTAGTAAGGGACAGGGGGACACTGAAGCTTTCTTT.

This clonotype was seen a handful of times. J is TRBJ2-7 and V is TRBV7-2, with D unclear. The CDR3 runs 14 residues. In germline, CDR1 is SGHTA, CDR2 FQGNSA. V was clipped by 1 base and J by 5 bases, with 12 bases between them. CDR3 DNA sequence: TGTGCCAGCAGCTTAGTGCGGCTCGGCCACGAGCAGTACTTC. Its translation is CASSLVRLGHEQYF.

V and J are TRBV7-2 and TRBJ1-1; 12 bases are shared with TRBD1. CDR3 length: 16 residues. Trimming cost V 4 bases and J 3 bases; bases outside gene matches: 6. Germline V gene data show CDR1 as SGHTA and CDR2 as FQGNSA. The CDR3 is CASSSRDRGRYTEAFF. The CDR3 bases are TGTGCCAGCAGCTCGAGGGACAGGGGGCGTTACACTGAAGCTTTCTTT.

This chain uses TRBV7-2 with TRBJ2-7, with a tentative D call TRBD1 (6 bases). This CDR3 comprises 12 residues. V was shortened by 4 bases and J by 6 bases, with 10 bases between the two germline ends. Per the germline V gene, CDR1 is SGHTA and CDR2 is FQGNSA. The CDR3 sequence: CASSWAGAEQYF. The CDR3 DNA reads as TGTGCCAGCAGCTGGGCAGGGGCCGAGCAGTACTTC.

The chain uses TRBV7-2 and TRBJ2-5; 8 bases line up with TRBD2. Germline V gene data show CDR1 as SGHTA and CDR2 as FQGNSA. The V segment lost 5 bases and the J segment 5 bases; nucleotides outside the gene matches: 13. This CDR3 contains 16 residues. The CDR3 DNA is TGTGCCAGCAGCGTCCAGGTTCAGCGGGGGCGGGAGACCCAGTACTTC. It codes for CASSVQVQRGRETQYF.

This clonotype was detected ten times or more. The chain has TRBV7-3 and TRBJ1-6; tentative D call: TRBD1 (5 bases). Germline lookup yields CDR1 SGHTA and CDR2 FQGTGA. The V end lost 1 base, the J end lost 10 bases, and 11 bases lay between the germline ends. This CDR3 is 14 amino acids long. CDR3 DNA sequence: TGTGCCAGCAGCTTAAGGGGGTTACGGTCACCCCTCCACTTT. Its translation: CASSLRGLRSPLHF.

This clonotype was counted many times. The chain is built from TRBV2 and TRBJ2-7, with D unclear. This CDR3 has 14 residues. With 3 bases removed from V and 2 bases from J, the gap between germline ends came to 11 bases. The germline V gene encodes CDR1 SNHLY and CDR2 FYNNEI. In nucleotides, the CDR3 is TGTGCCAGCAGTGACTTGCTTGGCCCCTACGAGCAGTACTTC. It specifies CASSDLLGPYEQYF.